Below are 31 T cell receptor beta chains sequenced from a single sample in a study of STAT5B mutations in CD4+ large granular lymphocyte leukemia. Clones were sequenced by immunoSEQ multiplex PCR, and TCRdb holds only the in-frame ones, with some missing. The data contain about 45,000 clones, 70% to 90% of them singletons. Sequenced sample: CD4+ T cells from blood buffy coats. The receptors originated from a human donor in good health.

This clone was detected a few times. V usage is TRBV6-1 and J usage is TRBJ1-1; D is unclear. The CDR3 runs to 13 residues. CDR1 is MNHNS and CDR2 is SASEGT in the germline V gene. V shed 7 bases and J shed 4 bases, with 13 bases lying between them. CDR3 in amino acids: CASTRVGSTEAFF. The CDR3 DNA reads TGTGCCAGCACTCGTGTAGGTAGCACTGAAGCTTTCTTT.

The genes are TRBV7-8 and TRBJ2-7; the D gene is possibly TRBD2 (7 bases). CDR3 length equals 15 residues. The germline V and J ends were trimmed by 5 bases and 1 base, with 15 bases remaining between them. The germline V gene has CDR1 SGHVS and CDR2 FQNEAQ. The CDR3 region is CASSPQGGGSYEQYF. DNA for the CDR3: TGTGCCAGCAGCCCCCAGGGAGGGGGGTCCTACGAGCAGTACTTC.

The chain has TRBV5-1 and TRBJ2-7; D may match TRBD1 or TRBD2 (5 bases each). V lost 4 bases and J 3 bases, leaving 14 bases between the germline ends. The CDR3 has 14 amino acids. CDR1 SGHRS and CDR2 YFSETQ come from the germline V gene. CDR3 sequence (DNA): TGCGCCAGCAGCGCAACGGGACGGAGCTACGAGCAGTACTTC. It yields the protein CASSATGRSYEQYF.

The chain uses TRBV4-1 and TRBJ2-1; 8 bases line up with TRBD2. This CDR3 contains 17 residues. The germline V gene encodes CDR1 MGHRA and CDR2 YSYEKL. The V and J ends lost 1 base and 6 bases, in that order; junction bases with no gene match: 11. The CDR3 nucleotides are TGCGCCAGCAGCCAAGTGAGGGCGGGACTAGATTTCAATGAGCAGTTCTTC. This encodes CASSQVRAGLDFNEQFF.

The chain is built from TRBV27 and TRBJ1-2, with D possibly being TRBD1 (6 bases). The CDR3 loop spans 14 amino acids. From germline, CDR1 is MNHEY and CDR2 SMNVEV (reference sequence). V lost 5 bases and J 5 bases, leaving 15 bases between the germline ends. This CDR3 reads CASSPPGGRYGYTF. The CDR3 DNA is TGTGCCAGCAGTCCCCCCGGGGGGCGATATGGCTACACCTTC.

The V call is TRBV7-8, the J call TRBJ1-5; 8 positions agree with TRBD1. The V gene's germline CDR1 is SGHVS and CDR2 FQNEAQ. This CDR3 spans 18 amino acids. The V gene end was trimmed by 2 bases and the J gene end by 0 bases; junction bases not matched to a gene: 9. CDR3 amino acids: CASSLRPGTGDSNQPQHF. The CDR3 nucleotides read TGTGCCAGCAGCTTAAGGCCCGGGACAGGCGATAGCAATCAGCCCCAGCATTTT.

On this clone: At one end, the junction sequence differs from germline, possibly due to a read error. The genes are TRBV4-3 and TRBJ1-1, with 11 bases identical to TRBD1. This CDR3 contains 16 residues. CDR1 and CDR2 (germline): LGHNA, YSLEER. The CDR3, as DNA: TGCGCCAGCAGCCAAGATTGGGGACAGGGGGTGTATGAAACTTTCTTT. Translating gives CASSQDWGQGVYETFF.

V and J are TRBV7-2 and TRBJ2-1, with D possibly being TRBD2 (6 bases). V was trimmed by 4 bases and J by 0 bases, leaving 19 bases between them. This CDR3 has 18 amino acids. CDR1 and CDR2 from the germline V gene are SGHTA and FQGNSA. The CDR3 here is CASSSRTPSDFSYNEQFF. The CDR3 DNA reads as TGTGCCAGCAGCTCTAGGACCCCTAGCGACTTCTCCTACAATGAGCAGTTCTTC.

The chain couples TRBV5-1 to TRBJ2-1, with D maybe TRBD1 (5 bases). V dropped 5 bases and J dropped 0 bases, with 9 bases sitting between them. The germline V gene encodes CDR1 SGHRS and CDR2 YFSETQ. The CDR3 is 14 residues long. The CDR3 bases are TGCGCCAGCAGATGGCAGGGCTCCTACAATGAGCAGTTCTTC. Protein: CASRWQGSYNEQFF.

In nucleotides, the CDR3 is TGTGCCAGCAGCTTACTGGTCTCCTACGAGCAGTACTTC. Translating it yields CASSLLVSYEQYF. This chain links TRBV7-9 with TRBJ2-7; D gene unclear. Between the trimmed V and J ends, which lost 2 bases and 0 bases, there was a span of 5 bases. CDR3 length equals 13 residues. Germline V gives CDR1 SEHNR, CDR2 FQNEAQ (reference sequence).

This clone was recorded only once. The J gene is TRBJ1-1, the V gene TRBV29-1; 9 bases match TRBD1. Germline V gene sequence: CDR1 SQVTM, CDR2 ANQGSEA. The junction had 7 bases not matched to a gene; V was cut back by 5 bases and J by 3 bases. CDR3 length equals 14 residues. The CDR3 DNA reads TGCAGCGTTCGGAAGACAGGGGGGGACACTGAAGCTTTCTTT. Its protein product is CSVRKTGGDTEAFF.

This chain links TRBV7-8 with TRBJ1-2, with no clear D. The V gene lost 5 bases and the J gene lost 4 bases, with 11 bases spanning the gap. The CDR3 runs 13 residues. In germline, CDR1 is SGHVS, CDR2 FQNEAQ. CDR3: CASSPDRSYGYTF. CDR3 DNA: TGTGCCAGCAGCCCGGACCGCTCCTATGGCTACACCTTC.

The chain recombines TRBV6-6 with TRBJ1-1; 7 bases match TRBD1. Germline V gene sequence: CDR1 MNHNY, CDR2 SVGAGI (reference sequence). This CDR3 has 14 amino acids. With 5 bases clipped from V and 11 bases from J, the junction kept 14 bases outside the gene matches. CDR3 in amino acids: CASSDAAGGIRAFF. CDR3 in DNA: TGTGCCAGCAGTGACGCGGCAGGGGGAATTCGGGCTTTCTTT.

V is TRBV30 and J is TRBJ1-1, with 9 positions matching TRBD1. The CDR3 spans 12 residues. CDR1 and CDR2 from the germline V gene are GTSNPN and SVGIG (reference sequence). V shed 2 bases, J shed 11 bases, and the junction held 6 bases outside the gene matches. CDR3 in DNA: TGTGCCTGGAGTCAGGGACAGGGAAGGGCTTTCTTT. Amino acids: CAWSQGQGRAFF.

This sequence joins TRBV2 and TRBJ2-1, with 8 bases aligning to TRBD1. Germline V gives CDR1 SNHLY, CDR2 FYNNEI. This CDR3 is built from 14 residues. Germline trimming cut 8 bases from V and 2 bases from J; bases unmatched to any gene: 5. The CDR3 spells CASGSGQAYNEQFF. CDR3 sequence (DNA): TGTGCCAGCGGATCGGGACAGGCCTACAATGAGCAGTTCTTC.

This clone was detected once. This chain links TRBV6-6 with TRBJ2-7, with D perhaps TRBD1 or TRBD2 (6 bases each). This CDR3 is 15 amino acids long. V was cut by 0 bases and J by 0 bases, with 9 bases left in between. Germline-derived CDR1 and CDR2 are MNHNY and SVGAGI (reference sequence). CDR3 DNA sequence: TGTGCCAGCAGTTACTCGGGGGGCCTCTCCTACGAGCAGTACTTC. The encoded protein is CASSYSGGLSYEQYF.

The sample holds one count of this clone. The V and J genes are TRBV7-2 and TRBJ2-7; possibly TRBD1 for D (5 bases). V was pared by 2 bases and J by 2 bases, with 22 bases between. Looked up from germline, CDR1 is SGHTA and CDR2 is FQGNSA. The CDR3 totals 18 residues. The CDR3 loop is CASSLRAGHRPTPYEQYF. The DNA for the CDR3 is TGTGCCAGCAGCTTAAGGGCTGGACACAGACCGACCCCCTACGAGCAGTACTTC.

The rearrangement joins TRBV28 to TRBJ2-1, with D tentatively TRBD1 (5 bases). Trimming removed 8 bases from V and 1 base from J, with 21 bases in between. The CDR3 is made up of 17 amino acids. From germline, CDR1 is MDHEN and CDR2 SYDVKM. The CDR3 loop is CASLNLSGQRSYNEQFF. In nucleotides, the CDR3 is TGTGCCAGCCTAAACTTATCCGGACAAAGATCCTACAATGAGCAGTTCTTC.

The chain links TRBV28 to TRBJ1-1; a weak D match, TRBD1 (5 bases). Germline CDR1 is MDHEN and CDR2 is SYDVKM. Trimming pared 8 bases from V and 7 bases from J, leaving 26 bases between. This CDR3 spans 16 amino acids. The DNA of the CDR3 is TGTGCCAGCGGCAAATCGGGTATACGACAGAACTATGAAGCTTTCTTT. Translation: CASGKSGIRQNYEAFF.

J is TRBJ2-6 and V is TRBV30; D not resolved. Trimming left V 3 bases short and J 0 bases short, with 3 bases between. The germline V gene has CDR1 GTSNPN and CDR2 SVGIG (reference sequence). This CDR3 has 13 amino acids. CDR3 nucleotides: TGTGCCTGGAGAGTCTCTGGGGCCAACGTCCTGACTTTC. It translates to CAWRVSGANVLTF. Looking up the rest from reference TRBV30 and TRBJ2-6 gives the full variable domain: SQTIHQWPATLVQPVGSPLSLECTVEGTSNPNLYWYRQAAGRGLQLLFYSVGIGQISSEVPQNLSASRPQDRQFILSSKKLLLSDSGFYLCAWRVSGANVLTFGAGSRLTVL.

V and J are TRBV19 and TRBJ2-7; 9 nucleotides match TRBD1. The CDR3 extends over 15 amino acids. Losses at the gene ends were 6 bases for V and 5 bases for J; bases not matched to a gene: 11. Germline assignment: CDR1 LNHDA and CDR2 SQIVND (reference sequence). The CDR3 here is CASRLTGQGRNEQYF. As DNA, the CDR3 is TGTGCCAGTAGACTTACGGGACAGGGACGTAACGAGCAGTACTTC.

The rearrangement joins TRBV6-1 to TRBJ1-5; a weak D match, TRBD1 (6 bases). There are 15 residues in the CDR3. The V gene's germline CDR1 is MNHNS and CDR2 SASEGT. V gave up 4 bases and J gave up 1 base, with 11 bases separating them. The CDR3 coding sequence is TGTGCCAGCAGTGTGATTGGACAGAGCAATCAGCCCCAGCATTTT. Protein: CASSVIGQSNQPQHF.

This chain connects TRBV7-2 to TRBJ1-5; D is unclear. The V end was cut by 0 bases, the J end by 3 bases, with 6 bases between. The CDR3 is made up of 14 amino acids. Germline loops: CDR1 SGHTA, CDR2 FQGNSA. The CDR3 reads CASSLALVNQPQHF. CDR3 sequence (DNA): TGTGCCAGCAGCTTAGCGCTGGTCAATCAGCCCCAGCATTTT.

This clone came up once. This chain connects TRBV5-8 to TRBJ2-7, with a weak D call TRBD1 (5 bases). The V gene lost 3 bases and the J gene lost 0 bases, with 10 bases spanning the gap. Looked up from germline, CDR1 is SGHTS and CDR2 is YDEGEE. The CDR3 sequence is 14 residues long. In DNA form, the CDR3 reads TGTGCCAGCAGCTCATTTGACAGCTCCTACGAGCAGTACTTC. This codes for CASSSFDSSYEQYF.

The chain combines TRBV10-3 with TRBJ1-1; D is undetermined. In germline, CDR1 is ENHRY, CDR2 SYGVKD. V gave up 1 base and J gave up 1 base, with 7 bases separating them. The CDR3 has 14 residues. The CDR3 DNA is TGTGCCATCAGTGAGTTACCAGCGAACACTGAAGCTTTCTTT. Amino acid sequence: CAISELPANTEAFF.

CDR3 coding DNA: TGTGCCAGCAGTGAGGGGGCGGCGGGCCCTAATCAGCCCCAGCATTTT. It encodes CASSEGAAGPNQPQHF. The genes are TRBV6-1 and TRBJ1-5; possibly TRBD1 for D (6 bases). The CDR3 contains 16 residues. Germline-derived CDR1 and CDR2 are MNHNS and SASEGT. With 3 bases removed from V and 4 bases from J, the gap between germline ends came to 16 bases.

This CDR3 reads CASSGTGWSQPQHF. CDR3 sequence (DNA): TGTGCCAGCAGTGGGACAGGGTGGAGTCAGCCCCAGCATTTT. The chain is built from TRBV27 and TRBJ1-5, with 9 bases identical to TRBD1. V was clipped by 5 bases and J by 6 bases; unmatched bases: 5. Germline CDR1 is MNHEY and CDR2 is SMNVEV (reference sequence). This CDR3 contains 14 residues.

V and J are TRBV7-9 and TRBJ2-7; tentatively, D is TRBD2 (6 bases). Germline V gene data show CDR1 as SEHNR and CDR2 as FQNEAQ (reference sequence). This CDR3 is built from 14 residues. The ends were cut back, 3 bases at V and 0 bases at J, with 9 bases in the middle. The CDR3 loop reads CASSFGLPSYEQYF. For the CDR3, the DNA is TGTGCCAGCAGCTTTGGACTACCCTCCTACGAGCAGTACTTC.

The rearrangement links TRBV5-4 to TRBJ1-2, with 7 bases matching TRBD1. J was trimmed by 4 bases and V by 1 base; bases with no gene match: 7. Germline assignment: CDR1 SGHNT and CDR2 YYREEE (reference sequence). This CDR3 contains 15 residues. The CDR3 protein is CASSLPGQRFYGYTF. Written as DNA, the CDR3 is TGTGCCAGCAGCTTGCCGGGACAGAGGTTCTATGGCTACACCTTC. The variable domain in full, completed from reference TRBV5-4 and TRBJ1-2, reads ETGVTQSPTHLIKTRGQQVTLRCSSQSGHNTVSWYQQALGQGPQFIFQYYREEENGRGNFPPRFSGLQFPNYSSELNVNALELDDSALYLCASSLPGQRFYGYTFGSGTRLTVV.

The rearrangement uses TRBV28 and TRBJ2-2; 8 bases line up with TRBD1. The J segment lost 3 bases and the V segment lost 6 bases, leaving 9 bases of the junction unmatched. The CDR3 runs 16 residues. CDR1 and CDR2 from the germline V gene are MDHEN and SYDVKM. CDR3 in amino acids: CASRPRGQGYTGELFF. Here the CDR3 DNA reads TGTGCCAGCAGACCTCGAGGACAGGGTTACACCGGGGAGCTGTTTTTT.

The chain has TRBV7-6 and TRBJ2-2; 13 bases line up with TRBD2. Losses at the gene ends were 1 base for V and 4 bases for J; bases not matched to a gene: 6. CDR3 length: 18 residues. CDR1 is SGHVS, CDR2 FNYEAQ, per germline. The CDR3 sequence: CASSLGTSGRVGTGELFF. CDR3 sequence (DNA): TGTGCCAGCAGCTTAGGGACTAGCGGGAGAGTGGGCACCGGGGAGCTGTTTTTT.